These 21 T cell receptor beta chains came from one sample sequenced in a study of blood T cell repertoires in COVID-19. Sequencing used immunoSEQ multiplex PCR; TCRdb keeps in-frame clones, though not all of them. The table lists under 250,000 clones, roughly 86% of them singletons. What was sequenced was PBMCs or T cells enriched from blood (not recorded which). The origin of the receptors is a woman in her 30s with acute COVID-19.

The chain is built from TRBV5-4 and TRBJ1-4; TRBD1 is a possible D gene (6 bases). CDR3 length: 13 amino acids. V shed 4 bases and J shed 8 bases, with 12 bases lying between them. Per germline, CDR1 SGHNT and CDR2 YYREEE (reference sequence). The CDR3 loop reads CASSRDRNEKLFF. The CDR3 DNA sequence: TGTGCCAGCAGCCGCGACAGGAACGAAAAACTGTTTTTT.

The V and J genes are TRBV15 and TRBJ1-5, with TRBD1 matching 7 bases. CDR1 LNHNV and CDR2 YYDKDF come from the germline V gene (reference sequence). The V segment lost 0 bases and the J segment 6 bases; nucleotides outside the gene matches: 5. The CDR3 length is 15 residues. The CDR3 DNA follows: TGTGCCACCAGCAGAGATTACACAGGGGTTCAGCCCCAGCATTTT. Its protein product is CATSRDYTGVQPQHF.

V is TRBV6-1 and J is TRBJ1-3, with D unresolved. Germline assignment: CDR1 MNHNS and CDR2 SASEGT. This CDR3 has 14 amino acids. Trimming removed 6 bases from V and 3 bases from J, with 12 bases in between. The CDR3 reads CASRASVYGNTIYF. CDR3 nucleotide sequence: TGTGCCAGCAGGGCCAGCGTCTATGGAAACACCATATATTTT.

This chain joins TRBV18 and TRBJ2-7, with D possibly being TRBD1 (5 bases). The germline V gene has CDR1 KGHSH and CDR2 LQKENI. Trimming pared 3 bases from V and 2 bases from J, leaving 14 bases between. The CDR3 contains 15 residues. CDR3 sequence reads: CASSPAAQEPYEQYF. In nucleotides, the CDR3 is TGTGCCAGCTCACCTGCGGCACAGGAGCCCTACGAGCAGTACTTC.

The V and J genes are TRBV6-5 and TRBJ1-1; D is perhaps TRBD1 (6 bases). CDR3 size: 14 residues. CDR1 is MNHEY and CDR2 is SVGAGI in the germline V gene. V gave up 6 bases and J gave up 0 bases, with 11 bases separating them. The CDR3 DNA is TGTGCCAGCAGCCGGGACACGTTGAACACTGAAGCTTTCTTT. This sequence encodes CASSRDTLNTEAFF.

The rearrangement joins TRBV4-1 to TRBJ2-1, with 9 bases matching TRBD1. The junction had 10 bases not matched to a gene; V was cut back by 6 bases and J by 7 bases. The length of the CDR3 is 15 residues. Germline V gene lookup returns CDR1 MGHRA and CDR2 YSYEKL. The CDR3 is CASRSPGQGINEQFF. As DNA, the CDR3 is TGCGCCAGCAGATCTCCGGGACAGGGTATTAATGAGCAGTTCTTC.

The sample holds a few counts of this clone. The gene calls are TRBV2 and TRBJ1-2; the match to TRBD1 covers 7 bases. CDR1 SNHLY and CDR2 FYNNEI come from the germline V gene. This CDR3 has 14 residues. J lost 4 bases, V lost 4 bases, and 6 bases had no gene match. CDR3: CASSATGVSYGYTF. CDR3 nucleotide sequence: TGTGCCAGCAGTGCCACAGGGGTATCCTATGGCTACACCTTC.

V is TRBV7-6 and J is TRBJ1-1; unclear D gene. V was pared by 3 bases and J by 2 bases, with 10 bases between. The CDR3 is made up of 14 amino acids. Germline CDR1 reads SGHVS; CDR2 reads FNYEAQ. The CDR3 DNA follows: TGTGCCAGCAGCTTTGGCCAGGCCAACACTGAAGCTTTCTTT. Translated: CASSFGQANTEAFF. The whole variable domain, filled in from reference TRBV7-6 and TRBJ1-1, reads GAGVSQSPRYKVTKRGQDVALRCDPISGHVSLYWYRQALGQGPEFLTYFNYEAQQDKSGLPNDRFSAERPEGSISTLTIQRTEQRDSAMYRCASSFGQANTEAFFGQGTRLTVV.

The chain employs TRBV14 and TRBJ2-4; tentatively, D is TRBD1 (6 bases). The CDR3 sequence is 18 residues long. Germline V gene lookup returns CDR1 SGHDN and CDR2 FVKESK. V was cut by 3 bases and J by 4 bases, with 22 bases left in between. The CDR3 sequence: CASSQTINTVRGKNIQYF. The DNA for the CDR3 is TGTGCCAGCAGCCAGACCATTAACACGGTGAGGGGGAAAAACATTCAGTACTTC.

The J gene is TRBJ1-1, the V gene TRBV7-2; D might be TRBD1 (5 bases). The CDR3 is 15 amino acids. V was trimmed by 1 base and J by 1 base, leaving 10 bases between them. The germline CDR1 and CDR2 sequences are SGHTA and FQGNSA. In DNA, the CDR3 is TGTGCCAGCAGCTTAGAGGGGATTCAGAACACTGAAGCTTTCTTT. Translation gives CASSLEGIQNTEAFF.

This chain uses TRBV7-2 with TRBJ1-6, with TRBD1 identical over 8 bases. The CDR3 spans 14 residues. Germline assignment: CDR1 SGHTA and CDR2 FQGNSA. With V trimmed by 8 bases and J by 9 bases, 9 bases remained unmatched. CDR3 in amino acids: CASGNTGGISPLHF. The CDR3 bases are TGTGCCAGCGGAAATACAGGGGGTATTTCACCCCTCCACTTT.

This clone is a singleton in its sample. The chain recombines TRBV10-2 with TRBJ2-2, with TRBD1 matching over 9 bases. V lost 8 bases to trimming and J lost 2 bases; unmatched junction nucleotides: 3. The length of the CDR3 is 14 residues. Per the germline V gene, CDR1 is WSHSY and CDR2 is SAAADI. CDR3 loop: CASLQGANTGELFF. In DNA, the CDR3 is TGCGCCAGCCTACAGGGGGCCAACACCGGGGAGCTGTTTTTT.

This chain links TRBV15 with TRBJ2-3; D might be TRBD2 (6 bases). Trimming removed 9 bases from V and 0 bases from J, with 10 bases in between. This CDR3 has 13 residues. Germline V gene data show CDR1 as LNHNV and CDR2 as YYDKDF (reference sequence). The CDR3 DNA reads TGTGCCACTAAGGAGGGCAGCACAGATACGCAGTATTTT. Translated: CATKEGSTDTQYF.

This chain joins TRBV19 and TRBJ1-1, with unresolved D. The CDR3 length is 11 residues. The germline CDR1 and CDR2 sequences are LNHDA and SQIVND (reference sequence). V dropped 7 bases and J dropped 1 base, with 4 bases sitting between them. CDR3 bases: TGTGCCAGTAATAAGAACACTGAAGCTTTCTTT. This encodes CASNKNTEAFF.

The CDR3 reads CASRQTGANTGELFF. CDR3 coding DNA: TGCGCCAGCAGACAAACAGGCGCGAACACCGGGGAGCTGTTTTTT. The rearrangement uses TRBV5-1 and TRBJ2-2; D might be TRBD1 (5 bases). The V gene's germline CDR1 is SGHRS and CDR2 YFSETQ. CDR3 size: 15 residues. Trimming removed 5 bases from V and 0 bases from J, with 11 bases in between.

This clone was found once. The V gene is TRBV7-2, the J gene TRBJ1-2; D might be TRBD1 (6 bases). The ends were cut back, 7 bases at V and 4 bases at J, with 19 bases in the middle. This CDR3 region has 15 residues. Germline lookup yields CDR1 SGHTA and CDR2 FQGNSA. CDR3 sequence: CASILSQGIPYGYTF. CDR3 in DNA: TGTGCCAGCATCCTCTCACAGGGAATACCCTATGGCTACACCTTC.

The chain recombines TRBV4-1 with TRBJ1-6; D is unclear. CDR3 length: 18 amino acids. Deletions cut 0 bases from V and 3 bases from J, with 15 bases between. Germline V CDR1 and CDR2: MGHRA, YSYEKL. This chain's CDR3 is CASSQESRPSFYNSPLHF. The CDR3 nucleotides are TGCGCCAGCAGCCAAGAGTCGAGGCCGTCTTTCTATAATTCACCCCTCCACTTT.

The rearrangement links TRBV2 to TRBJ2-1; 10 nucleotides align to TRBD1. CDR3 length equals 12 residues. The germline V gene encodes CDR1 SNHLY and CDR2 FYNNEI. Trimming removed 6 bases from V and 14 bases from J; junction bases left unmatched: 7. This chain's CDR3 is CASRGDRGSEFF. The CDR3 DNA follows: TGTGCCAGCAGAGGGGACAGGGGAAGTGAGTTCTTC.

This clone was counted a single time. This sequence joins TRBV7-9 and TRBJ1-2, with D tentatively TRBD1 (5 bases). The CDR3 is made up of 15 amino acids. Trimming pared 5 bases from V and 7 bases from J, leaving 20 bases between. CDR1 SEHNR and CDR2 FQNEAQ come from the germline V gene (reference sequence). CDR3 loop: CASSRPGLRAAGYTF. In DNA, the CDR3 is TGTGCCAGCAGCCGGCCGGGACTTAGGGCGGCTGGCTACACCTTC.

This sequence joins TRBV6-5 and TRBJ1-5; TRBD1 aligns across 9 bases. This CDR3 contains 13 residues. J lost 7 bases, V lost 10 bases, and 8 bases had no gene match. Germline lookup yields CDR1 MNHEY and CDR2 SVGAGI. Here the CDR3 reads CATGGTGRQPQHF. DNA of the CDR3: TGTGCCACCGGCGGGACAGGGAGGCAGCCCCAGCATTTT.

This CDR3 is CASSWALGQGNSPLHF. For the CDR3, the DNA is TGTGCCAGCAGCTGGGCTTTGGGACAGGGAAATTCACCCCTCCACTTT. V gene TRBV5-8 combines with J gene TRBJ1-6; 9 bases are shared with TRBD1. Germline values: CDR1 SGHTS, CDR2 YDEGEE. V lost 3 bases, J lost 7 bases, and 8 bases stayed unmatched. This CDR3 region has 16 residues.